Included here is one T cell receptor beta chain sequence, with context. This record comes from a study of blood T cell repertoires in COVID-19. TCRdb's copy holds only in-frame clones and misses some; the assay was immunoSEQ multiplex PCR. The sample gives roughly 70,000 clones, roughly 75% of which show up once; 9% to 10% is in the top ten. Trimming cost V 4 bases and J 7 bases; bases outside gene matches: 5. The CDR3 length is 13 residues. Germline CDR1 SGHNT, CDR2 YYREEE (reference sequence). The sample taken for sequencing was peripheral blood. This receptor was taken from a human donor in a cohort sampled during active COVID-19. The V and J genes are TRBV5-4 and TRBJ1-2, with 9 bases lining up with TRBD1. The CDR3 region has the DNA TGTGCCAGCAGCCGACAGGGGGACAGTGGCTACACCTTC. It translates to CASSRQGDSGYTF.